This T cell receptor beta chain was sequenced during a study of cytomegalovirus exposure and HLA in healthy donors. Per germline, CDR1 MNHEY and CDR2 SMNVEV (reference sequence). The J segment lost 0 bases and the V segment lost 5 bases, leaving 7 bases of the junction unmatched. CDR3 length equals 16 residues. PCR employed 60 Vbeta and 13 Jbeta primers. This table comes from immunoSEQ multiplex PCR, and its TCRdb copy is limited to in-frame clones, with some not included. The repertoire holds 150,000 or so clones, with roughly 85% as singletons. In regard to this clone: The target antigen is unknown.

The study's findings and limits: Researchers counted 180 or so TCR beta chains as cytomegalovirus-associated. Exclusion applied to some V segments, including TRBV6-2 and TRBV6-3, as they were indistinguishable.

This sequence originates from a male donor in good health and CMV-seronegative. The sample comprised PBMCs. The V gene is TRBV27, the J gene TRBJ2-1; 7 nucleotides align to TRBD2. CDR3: CASSGRDGSSYNEQFF. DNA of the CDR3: TGTGCCAGCAGTGGGAGGGACGGAAGCTCCTACAATGAGCAGTTCTTC.